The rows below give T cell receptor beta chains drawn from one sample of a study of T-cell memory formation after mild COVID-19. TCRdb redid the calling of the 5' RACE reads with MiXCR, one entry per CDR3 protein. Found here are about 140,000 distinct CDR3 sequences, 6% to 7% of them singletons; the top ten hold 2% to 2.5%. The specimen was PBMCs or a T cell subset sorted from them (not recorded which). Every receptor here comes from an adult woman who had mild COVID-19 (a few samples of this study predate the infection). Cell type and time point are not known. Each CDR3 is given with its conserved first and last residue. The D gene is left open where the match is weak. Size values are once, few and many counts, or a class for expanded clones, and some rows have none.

TGTGCCACCAGCAGAGATGGGGGGACGTACACCGGGGAGCTGTTTTTT	CATSRDGGTYTGELFF	-	TRBV15	many	TRBJ2-2
TGTGCCTGGGCCCCGGGACAGGGGATTCAAGAGACCCAGTACTTC	CAWAPGQGIQETQYF	TRBD1	TRBV30	many	TRBJ2-5
TGTGCCAGCAGGGGGAGGGAGGGCCCAGACTACGAGCAGTACTTC	CASRGREGPDYEQYF	TRBD2	TRBV7-8	many	TRBJ2-7
TGTGCCAGCAGCCCCATTACCGTGACGGATACGCAGTATTTT	CASSPITVTDTQYF	-	TRBV7-6	many	TRBJ2-3
TGCGCCAGCAGCTTAAGCGGGAGCTCCTATAATTCACCCCTCCACTTT	CASSLSGSSYNSPLHF	-	TRBV5-1	-	TRBJ1-6
TGTGCCAGCAGCTTAACGGAGACCGGGGAGCTGTTTTTT	CASSLTETGELFF	-	TRBV7-6	few	TRBJ2-2
TGTGCCAGCAGCCCCGGTGTAGCACCAATCTATGGCTACACCTTC	CASSPGVAPIYGYTF	-	TRBV14	few	TRBJ1-2
TGTGCCAGCTCACCTCCTACAGGGCCCTACGAGCAGTACTTC	CASSPPTGPYEQYF	-	TRBV18	-	TRBJ2-7
TGTGCCAGCAGCTTATTAGGGGAGAGCTCCTACAATGAGCAGTTCTTC	CASSLLGESSYNEQFF	-	TRBV7-9	few	TRBJ2-1
TGCGCCAGCAGCTATGGGACGATGCCTACCTACGAGCAGTACTTC	CASSYGTMPTYEQYF	-	TRBV5-1	-	TRBJ2-7
TGCAGCGTTGGGGGACTAGCGGGAGGTGTTGAGCAGTTCTTC	CSVGGLAGGVEQFF	TRBD2	TRBV29-1	few	TRBJ2-1
TGTGCCAGCAGCTTAATTGGGGCGGGTGAAAAACTGTTTTTT	CASSLIGAGEKLFF	-	TRBV7-2	many	TRBJ1-4
TGTGCCAGCAGCGTGCGCCGGGACAGGGTGACTGAAGCTTTCTTT	CASSVRRDRVTEAFF	TRBD1	TRBV3-1	-	TRBJ1-1
TGTGCCAGCAGTTGGAAGATGGACTTCACAGATACGCAGTATTTT	CASSWKMDFTDTQYF	-	TRBV27	-	TRBJ2-3
TGCGCCAGCAGCCGCCGGACTAGCGGAAACACCGGGGAGCTGTTTTTT	CASSRRTSGNTGELFF	TRBD2	TRBV4-1	many	TRBJ2-2
TGCGCCAGCAGGAGAGATGGGGCAGAGAGACAAGAGACCCAGTACTTC	CASRRDGAERQETQYF	-	TRBV5-1	many	TRBJ2-5
TGTGCCATCAGTGAACGAGGGATCTCCTACAATGAGCAGTTCTTC	CAISERGISYNEQFF	-	TRBV10-3	few	TRBJ2-1
TGTGCCAGCAGCCTTACTAGCGTTCAAGAGACCCAGTACTTC	CASSLTSVQETQYF	TRBD2	TRBV9	many	TRBJ2-5
TGTGCCAGCAGCCCCTCGGGACAGGGCGATCAGCCCCAGCATTTT	CASSPSGQGDQPQHF	TRBD1	TRBV7-9	many	TRBJ1-5
TGCGCCAGCCAATACGTGGGGGGATCTGAAGCTTTCTTT	CASQYVGGSEAFF	-	TRBV5-1	-	TRBJ1-1
TGTGCCAGCAGTGTCGGACAGGGGGACTACGAGCAGTACTTC	CASSVGQGDYEQYF	TRBD1	TRBV6-1	many	TRBJ2-7
TGCGCCAGCAGCTTGGGAGGGAGCGACACTGAAGCTTTCTTT	CASSLGGSDTEAFF	-	TRBV5-1	many	TRBJ1-1
TGCGCCAGCAGCCAACCCCTCCAGCCGGGACAGGCCTTGTACAATGAGCAGTTCTTC	CASSQPLQPGQALYNEQFF	TRBD1	TRBV4-3	-	TRBJ2-1
TGCGCCAGCAGTGAGTCGAGAGGAAATTCACCCCTCCACTTT	CASSESRGNSPLHF	-	TRBV10-2	-	TRBJ1-6
TGTGCCACTTGGGACAGGGGGCAGTACGAGCAGTACTTC	CATWDRGQYEQYF	TRBD1	TRBV19	many	TRBJ2-7
TGTGCCAGTCGGACAGGGATCTACGAGCAGTACTTC	CASRTGIYEQYF	TRBD1	TRBV25-1	many	TRBJ2-7
TGTGCCAGCAGCCAACTCGAGGGGTTTGGCTACACCTTC	CASSQLEGFGYTF	-	TRBV3-1	-	TRBJ1-2
TGTGCCAGCAAGGAAACATACCTCGCCTACGAGCAGTACTTC	CASKETYLAYEQYF	-	TRBV12-3/TRBV12-4	-	TRBJ2-7
TGTGCCAGCAGTTTACGAATCTGGCGGGATGAAGCTTTCTTT	CASSLRIWRDEAFF	-	TRBV12-3/TRBV12-4	many	TRBJ1-1
TGTGCCAGCTCAGCCGACAGGGGGCGCGAGCAGTACTTC	CASSADRGREQYF	TRBD1	TRBV18	many	TRBJ2-7
TGTGCCACCAGCGGGGGTGGATACAATGAGCAGTTCTTC	CATSGGGYNEQFF	-	TRBV15	few	TRBJ2-1
TGTGCCAGCAGCTTGGACCTAGCTGAGCAGTACTTC	CASSLDLAEQYF	-	TRBV5-5	-	TRBJ2-7
TGCGCCAGCAGCTTCCAGGGGGCTCGCGATGAGCAGTTCTTC	CASSFQGARDEQFF	TRBD1	TRBV5-1	many	TRBJ2-1
TGTGCCAGCAGCGTAGTGGGGCTCGGGGAGCTGTTTTTT	CASSVVGLGELFF	-	TRBV9	many	TRBJ2-2
TGTGCCAGCAGCCCGGGACTAGCGGGAGCTAAAGATACGCAGTATTTT	CASSPGLAGAKDTQYF	TRBD2	TRBV5-4	few	TRBJ2-3
TGCGCCAGCAGCACGGATGGTAATAACCCTGAAGCTTTCTTT	CASSTDGNNPEAFF	-	TRBV5-1	-	TRBJ1-1
TGTGCCAGCAGAAATAGCGGGGAGGGAGATACGCAGTATTTT	CASRNSGEGDTQYF	TRBD2	TRBV12-3/TRBV12-4	few	TRBJ2-3
TGTACCAGCAGTCCCAACCCCGGACTAGCGGGAGTCGGTCGCTCCTACGAGCAGTACTTC	CTSSPNPGLAGVGRSYEQYF	TRBD2	TRBV12-3/TRBV12-4	-	TRBJ2-7
TGTGCCAGCAGTTACTCTGCGGGGGGTCCTTACAATGAGCAGTTCTTC	CASSYSAGGPYNEQFF	TRBD2	TRBV6-6	-	TRBJ2-1
TGCAGTGCTAGAGATCACGGGAGGGCCGGTACAGATACGCAGTATTTT	CSARDHGRAGTDTQYF	TRBD2	TRBV20-1	many	TRBJ2-3
TGTGCCAGCAGCCTAAGGAGCTCCAAAAACATTCAGTACTTC	CASSLRSSKNIQYF	-	TRBV5-4	few	TRBJ2-4
TGTGCCTGGAGTGTACTTTTAAGCGGGGCCTGGAATGAGCAGTTCTTC	CAWSVLLSGAWNEQFF	TRBD2	TRBV30	few	TRBJ2-1
TGTGCCAGCAGTCCGGACAGGGCGGCCTACGAGCAGTACTTC	CASSPDRAAYEQYF	TRBD1	TRBV12-3/TRBV12-4	many	TRBJ2-7
TGTGCCAGCAGCTCTCCGGGACTAGCGGGAGCGAACGGGGAGCTGTTTTTT	CASSSPGLAGANGELFF	TRBD2	TRBV7-8	many	TRBJ2-2
TGTGCCATCAGGGAGCGGGCGAGCTCCTACAATGAGCAGTTCTTC	CAIRERASSYNEQFF	-	TRBV10-3	-	TRBJ2-1
TGCGCCAGCAGCTTTGAACAGGTGGCCACTGAAGCTTTCTTT	CASSFEQVATEAFF	-	TRBV5-1	-	TRBJ1-1
TGTGCCAGTAAGCGGTCGGGGGTTCGGACAGATACGCAGTATTTT	CASKRSGVRTDTQYF	-	TRBV19	few	TRBJ2-3
TGTGCCAGCAGTCGCCAGATTGAGACAGCACAAGCTTTCTTT	CASSRQIETAQAFF	-	TRBV6-5	many	TRBJ1-1
TGTGCCAGCAGCGGCTGGGGGGGGAACCAAGAGACCCAGTACTTC	CASSGWGGNQETQYF	TRBD2	TRBV5-4	-	TRBJ2-5
TGTGCCAGCAGCTTAGACCAGGGGGCCAATGAGCAGTTCTTC	CASSLDQGANEQFF	TRBD1	TRBV7-9	-	TRBJ2-1
TGTGCCAGCAGCCGACGCACTAGCGGGAACAATGAGCAGTTCTTC	CASSRRTSGNNEQFF	TRBD2	TRBV7-2	many	TRBJ2-1
TGCAGTGCTAGGGCGGTGGCCACAGATACGCAGTATTTT	CSARAVATDTQYF	-	TRBV20-1	many	TRBJ2-3
TGTGCCATCAGAAAACAGGGGGGGCCCTACGAGCAGTACTTC	CAIRKQGGPYEQYF	-	TRBV10-3	many	TRBJ2-7
TGCGCCAGCAGCCTCCGGATGGAGTCGATGGCTGAAGCTTTCTTT	CASSLRMESMAEAFF	-	TRBV4-3	many	TRBJ1-1
TGCAGCGTTCGTCTCAATTACAATGAGCAGTTCTTC	CSVRLNYNEQFF	-	TRBV29-1	many	TRBJ2-1
TGTGCCAGCTCACCAAGGGCAGAGTACACTGAAGCTTTCTTT	CASSPRAEYTEAFF	-	TRBV18	few	TRBJ1-1
TGTGCCAGCAGCCAAGAGCTAGCAGACGTAGGGGAGCTGTTTTTT	CASSQELADVGELFF	-	TRBV4-2	many	TRBJ2-2
TGCGCCAGCAGCGGACTATATAGCAATCAGCCCCAGCATTTT	CASSGLYSNQPQHF	-	TRBV10-2	few	TRBJ1-5
TGTGCCACCAGCAGAGATCACCAGGGGAATGAAAAACTGTTTTTT	CATSRDHQGNEKLFF	-	TRBV15	many	TRBJ1-4